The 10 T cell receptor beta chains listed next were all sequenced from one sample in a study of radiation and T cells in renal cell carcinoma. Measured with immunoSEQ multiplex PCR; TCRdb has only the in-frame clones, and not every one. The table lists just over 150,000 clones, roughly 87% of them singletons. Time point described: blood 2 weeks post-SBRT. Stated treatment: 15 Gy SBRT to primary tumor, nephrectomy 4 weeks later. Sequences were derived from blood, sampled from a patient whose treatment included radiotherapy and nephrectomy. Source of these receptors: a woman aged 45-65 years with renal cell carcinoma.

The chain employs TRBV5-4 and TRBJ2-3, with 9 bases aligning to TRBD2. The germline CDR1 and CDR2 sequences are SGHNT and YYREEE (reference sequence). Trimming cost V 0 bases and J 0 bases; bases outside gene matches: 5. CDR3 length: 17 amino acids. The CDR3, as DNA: TGTGCCAGCAGCTTGGATGGTAGCGGGGGCAGCACAGATACGCAGTATTTT. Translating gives CASSLDGSGGSTDTQYF.

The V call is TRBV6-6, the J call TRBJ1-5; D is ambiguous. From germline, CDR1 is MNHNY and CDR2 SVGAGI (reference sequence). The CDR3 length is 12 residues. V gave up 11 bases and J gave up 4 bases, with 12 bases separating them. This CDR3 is CAGRAANQPQHF. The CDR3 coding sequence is TGTGCCGGCCGGGCAGCTAATCAGCCCCAGCATTTT.

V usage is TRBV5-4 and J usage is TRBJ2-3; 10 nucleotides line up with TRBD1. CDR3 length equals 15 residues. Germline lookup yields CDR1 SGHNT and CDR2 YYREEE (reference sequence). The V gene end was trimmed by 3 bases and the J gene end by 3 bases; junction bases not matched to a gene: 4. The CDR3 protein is CASSWAGQGTDTQYF. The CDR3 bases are TGTGCCAGCAGCTGGGCGGGACAGGGGACAGATACGCAGTATTTT.

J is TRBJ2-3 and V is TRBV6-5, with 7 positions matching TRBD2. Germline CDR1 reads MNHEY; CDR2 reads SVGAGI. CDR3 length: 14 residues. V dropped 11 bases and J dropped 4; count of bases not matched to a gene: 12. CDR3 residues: CAARTSRIPDTQYF. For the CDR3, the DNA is TGTGCCGCTCGGACTAGTAGGATCCCAGATACGCAGTATTTT.

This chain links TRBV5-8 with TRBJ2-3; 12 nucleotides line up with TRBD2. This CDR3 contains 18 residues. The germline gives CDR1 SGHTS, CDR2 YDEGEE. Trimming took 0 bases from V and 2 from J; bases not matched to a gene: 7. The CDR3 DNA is TGTGCCAGCAGCTTGGGGACTAGCGGGGTCTCTCTCACAGATACGCAGTATTTT. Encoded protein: CASSLGTSGVSLTDTQYF.

The CDR3 coding sequence is TGTGCCAGCAGTTACTCCGATGAAGGGGGCGCCTATGGCTACACCTTC. Translation gives CASSYSDEGGAYGYTF. The genes are TRBV6-5 and TRBJ1-2, with TRBD1 matching over 7 bases. V lost 0 bases to trimming and J lost 4 bases; unmatched junction nucleotides: 8. The CDR3 length is 16 residues. Per germline, CDR1 MNHEY and CDR2 SVGAGI.

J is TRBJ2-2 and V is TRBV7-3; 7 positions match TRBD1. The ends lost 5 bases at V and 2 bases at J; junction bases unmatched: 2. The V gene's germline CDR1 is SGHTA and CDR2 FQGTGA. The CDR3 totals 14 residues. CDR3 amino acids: CASSRQGNTGELFF. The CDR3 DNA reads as TGTGCCAGCAGCAGACAGGGAAACACCGGGGAGCTGTTTTTT. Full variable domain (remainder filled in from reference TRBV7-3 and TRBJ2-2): GAGVSQTPSNKVTEKGKYVELRCDPISGHTALYWYRQSLGQGPEFLIYFQGTGAADDSGLPNDRFFAVRPEGSVSTLKIQRTERGDSAVYLCASSRQGNTGELFFGEGSRLTVL.

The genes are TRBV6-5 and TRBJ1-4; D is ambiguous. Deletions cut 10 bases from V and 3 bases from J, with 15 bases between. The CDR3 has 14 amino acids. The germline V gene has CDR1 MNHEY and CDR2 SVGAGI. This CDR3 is CATQLGRANEKLFF. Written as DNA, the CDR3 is TGTGCCACCCAACTCGGACGGGCTAATGAAAAACTGTTTTTT.

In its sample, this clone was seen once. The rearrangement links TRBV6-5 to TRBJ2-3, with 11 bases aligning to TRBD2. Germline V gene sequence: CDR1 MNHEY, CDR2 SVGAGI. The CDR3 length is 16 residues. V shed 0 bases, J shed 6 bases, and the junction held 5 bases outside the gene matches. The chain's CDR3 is CASSYSTSGVGDTQYF. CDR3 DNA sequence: TGTGCCAGCAGTTACTCGACTAGCGGGGTGGGGGATACGCAGTATTTT.

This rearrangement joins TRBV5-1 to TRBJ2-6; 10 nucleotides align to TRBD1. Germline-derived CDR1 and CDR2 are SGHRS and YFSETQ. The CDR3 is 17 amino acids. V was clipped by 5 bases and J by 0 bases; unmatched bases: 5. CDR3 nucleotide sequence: TGCGCCAGCAGAGCCGGGACAGGGGTCTCTGGGGCCAACGTCCTGACTTTC. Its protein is CASRAGTGVSGANVLTF. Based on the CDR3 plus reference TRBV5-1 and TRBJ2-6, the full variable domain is KAGVTQTPRYLIKTRGQQVTLSCSPISGHRSVSWYQQTPGQGLQFLFEYFSETQRNKGNFPGRFSGRQFSNSRSEMNVSTLELGDSALYLCASRAGTGVSGANVLTFGAGSRLTVL.